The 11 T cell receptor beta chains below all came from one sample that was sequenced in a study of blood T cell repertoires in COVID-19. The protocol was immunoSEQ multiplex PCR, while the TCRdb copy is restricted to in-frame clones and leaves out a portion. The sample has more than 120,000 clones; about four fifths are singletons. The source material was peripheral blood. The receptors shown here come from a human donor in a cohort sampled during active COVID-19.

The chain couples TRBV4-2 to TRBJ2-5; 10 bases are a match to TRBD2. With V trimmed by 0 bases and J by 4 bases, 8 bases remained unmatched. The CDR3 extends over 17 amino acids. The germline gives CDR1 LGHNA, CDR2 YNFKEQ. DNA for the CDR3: TGTGCCAGCAGCCAAGAGAGTGATAGCGGGGGGATAGAGACCCAGTACTTC. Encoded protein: CASSQESDSGGIETQYF.

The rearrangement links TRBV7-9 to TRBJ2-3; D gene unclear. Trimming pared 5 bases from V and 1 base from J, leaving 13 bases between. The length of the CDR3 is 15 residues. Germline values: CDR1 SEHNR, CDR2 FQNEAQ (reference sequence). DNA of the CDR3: TGTGCCAGCAGCCCCGACTTAACCGGCACAGATACGCAGTATTTT. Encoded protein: CASSPDLTGTDTQYF.

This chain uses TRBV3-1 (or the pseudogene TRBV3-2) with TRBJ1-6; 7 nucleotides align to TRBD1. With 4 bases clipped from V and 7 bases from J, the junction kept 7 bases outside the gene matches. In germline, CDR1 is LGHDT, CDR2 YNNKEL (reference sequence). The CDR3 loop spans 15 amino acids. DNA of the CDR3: TGTGCCAGCAGCCTCGGGACAGTAAACAATTCACCCCTCCACTTT. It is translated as CASSLGTVNNSPLHF.

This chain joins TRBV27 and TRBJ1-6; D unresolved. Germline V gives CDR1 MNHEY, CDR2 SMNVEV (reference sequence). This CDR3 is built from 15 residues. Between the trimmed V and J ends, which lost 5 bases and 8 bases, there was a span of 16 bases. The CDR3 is CASSLKPLPYSPLHF. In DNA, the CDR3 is TGTGCCAGCAGTCTAAAGCCCCTCCCATATTCACCCCTCCACTTT.

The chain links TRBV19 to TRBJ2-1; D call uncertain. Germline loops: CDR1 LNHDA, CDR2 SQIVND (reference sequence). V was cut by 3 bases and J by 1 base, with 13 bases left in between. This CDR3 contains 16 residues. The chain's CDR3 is CASSISAGISYNEQFF. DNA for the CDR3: TGTGCCAGTAGTATCTCAGCAGGTATTTCCTACAATGAGCAGTTCTTC.

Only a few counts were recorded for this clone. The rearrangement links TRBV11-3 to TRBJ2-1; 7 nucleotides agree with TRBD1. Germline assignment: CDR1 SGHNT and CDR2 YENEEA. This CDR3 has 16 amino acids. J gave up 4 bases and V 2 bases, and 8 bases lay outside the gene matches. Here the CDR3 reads CASSLTDWTGYNEQFF. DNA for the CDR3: TGTGCCAGCAGCTTAACTGATTGGACAGGTTACAATGAGCAGTTCTTC.

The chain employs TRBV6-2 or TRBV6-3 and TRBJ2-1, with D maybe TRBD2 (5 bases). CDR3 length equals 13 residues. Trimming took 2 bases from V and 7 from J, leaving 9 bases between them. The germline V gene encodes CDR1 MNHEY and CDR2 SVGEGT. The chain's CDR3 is CASSYESGNEQFF. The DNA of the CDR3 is TGTGCCAGCAGTTACGAATCGGGGAATGAGCAGTTCTTC.

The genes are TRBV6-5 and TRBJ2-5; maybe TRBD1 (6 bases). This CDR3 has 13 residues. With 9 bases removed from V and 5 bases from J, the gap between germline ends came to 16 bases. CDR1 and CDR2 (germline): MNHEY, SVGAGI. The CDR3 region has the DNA TGTGCCAGTGCGAAACAGGGTATGGAGACCCAGTACTTC. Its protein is CASAKQGMETQYF.

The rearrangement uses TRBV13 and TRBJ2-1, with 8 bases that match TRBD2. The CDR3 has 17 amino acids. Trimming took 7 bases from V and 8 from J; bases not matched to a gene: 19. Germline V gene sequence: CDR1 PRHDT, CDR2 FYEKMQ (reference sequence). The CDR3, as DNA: TGTGCCAGCAACCAAAATGTGGGACTAGGTCATCATTATGAGCAGTTCTTC. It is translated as CASNQNVGLGHHYEQFF.

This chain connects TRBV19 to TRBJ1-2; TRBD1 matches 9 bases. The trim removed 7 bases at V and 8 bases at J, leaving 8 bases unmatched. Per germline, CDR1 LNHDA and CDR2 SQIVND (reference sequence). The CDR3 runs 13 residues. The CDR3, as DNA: TGTGCCAGTACACCCGGGACAGGGCGAGGCTACACCTTC. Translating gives CASTPGTGRGYTF.

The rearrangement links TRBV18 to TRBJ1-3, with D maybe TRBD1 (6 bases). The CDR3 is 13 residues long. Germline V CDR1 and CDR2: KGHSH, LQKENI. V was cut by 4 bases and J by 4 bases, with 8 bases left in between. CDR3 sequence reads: CASSQGEGNTIYF. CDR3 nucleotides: TGTGCCAGCTCACAGGGGGAAGGAAACACCATATATTTT.